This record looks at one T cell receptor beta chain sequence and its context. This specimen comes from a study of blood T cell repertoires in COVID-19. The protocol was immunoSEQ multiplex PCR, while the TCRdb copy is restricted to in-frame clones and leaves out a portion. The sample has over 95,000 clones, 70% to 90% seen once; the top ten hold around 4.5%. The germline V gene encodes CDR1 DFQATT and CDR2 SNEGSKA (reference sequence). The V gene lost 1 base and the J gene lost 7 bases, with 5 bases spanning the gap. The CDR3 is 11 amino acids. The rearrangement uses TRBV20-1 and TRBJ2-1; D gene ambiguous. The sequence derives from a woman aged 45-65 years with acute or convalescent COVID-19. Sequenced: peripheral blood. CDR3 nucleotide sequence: TGCAGTGCTAGAGGCGCAAATGAGCAGTTCTTC. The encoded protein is CSARGANEQFF.